This T cell receptor beta chain was identified during a study of shared clonotypes between healthy human individuals. Deletions cut 5 bases from V and 5 bases from J, with 12 bases between. The V gene's germline CDR1 is SGHTA and CDR2 FQGNSA. The CDR3 spans 13 residues. Using immunoSEQ multiplex PCR, the repertoire was profiled, and TCRdb retains in-frame clones only, with some absent. The sample consists of about 2 million clones, around 95% of them appearing once. The sequencing input was naive CD4+ T cells sorted from blood. Regarding subset: CD45RA+ positively selected. The chain combines TRBV7-2 with TRBJ2-5; a possible D gene is TRBD2 (5 bases). The receptor's source is a man aged 18 to 30 in good health. CDR3 sequence: CASSPEGGETQYF. CDR3 in DNA: TGTGCCAGCAGCCCCGAGGGCGGCGAGACCCAGTACTTC. Together with reference TRBV7-2 and TRBJ2-5, the CDR3 gives the full variable domain: GAGVSQSPSNKVTEKGKDVELRCDPISGHTALYWYRQSLGQGLEFLIYFQGNSAPDKSGLPSDRFSAERTGGSVSTLTIQRTQQEDSAVYLCASSPEGGETQYFGPGTRLLVL.